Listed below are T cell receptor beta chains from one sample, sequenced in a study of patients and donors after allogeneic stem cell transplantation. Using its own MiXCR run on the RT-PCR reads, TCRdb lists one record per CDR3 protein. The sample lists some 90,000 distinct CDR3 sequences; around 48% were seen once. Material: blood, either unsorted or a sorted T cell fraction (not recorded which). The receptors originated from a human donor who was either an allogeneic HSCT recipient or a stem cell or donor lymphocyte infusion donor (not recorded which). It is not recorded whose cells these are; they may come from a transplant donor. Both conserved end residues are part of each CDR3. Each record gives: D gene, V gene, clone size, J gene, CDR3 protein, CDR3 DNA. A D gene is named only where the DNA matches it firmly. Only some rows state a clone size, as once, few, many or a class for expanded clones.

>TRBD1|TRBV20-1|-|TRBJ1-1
CSAATGGWTEAFF
TGCAGTGCCGCAACAGGGGGCTGGACTGAAGCTTTCTTT
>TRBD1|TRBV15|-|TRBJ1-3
CATSGTGASSGNTIYF
TGTGCCACCAGCGGAACAGGGGCTTCTTCTGGAAACACCATATATTTT
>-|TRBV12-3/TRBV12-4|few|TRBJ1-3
CASSLRGFGNTIYF
TGTGCCAGCAGTCTCAGGGGTTTCGGAAACACCATATATTTT
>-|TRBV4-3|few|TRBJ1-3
CASSQSIGAGNTIYF
TGCGCCAGCAGCCAAAGTATAGGGGCCGGAAACACCATATATTTT
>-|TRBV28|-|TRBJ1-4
CASSSRTQDKYEKLFF
TGTGCCAGCAGTTCCAGAACTCAGGACAAGTACGAAAAACTGTTTTTT
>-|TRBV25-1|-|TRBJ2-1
CASSEYYGNYNEQFF
TGTGCCAGCAGTGAATACTACGGGAATTACAATGAGCAGTTCTTC
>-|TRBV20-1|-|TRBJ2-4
CSARGGGDSFLAKNIQYF
TGCAGTGCTAGAGGCGGGGGCGATAGCTTCTTAGCCAAAAACATTCAGTACTTC
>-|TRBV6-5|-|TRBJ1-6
CASSYSKGSNSPLHF
TGTGCCAGCAGTTACTCGAAGGGCTCTAATTCACCCCTCCACTTT
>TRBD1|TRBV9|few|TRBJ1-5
CASSGPGQPNQPQHF
TGTGCCAGCAGCGGGCCGGGACAGCCTAATCAGCCCCAGCATTTT
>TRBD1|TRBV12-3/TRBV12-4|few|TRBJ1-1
CASSLQGPGTEAFF
TGTGCCAGCAGCCTACAGGGGCCGGGCACTGAAGCTTTCTTT
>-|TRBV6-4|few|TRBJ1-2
CASSDSPGLYGYTF
TGTGCCAGCAGTGACTCTCCGGGGCTTTATGGCTACACCTTC
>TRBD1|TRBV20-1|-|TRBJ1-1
CSAKLGQARTEAFF
TGCAGTGCCAAACTTGGACAGGCAAGAACTGAAGCTTTCTTT
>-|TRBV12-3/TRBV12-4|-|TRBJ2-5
CASRWQQETQYF
TGTGCCAGCAGATGGCAGCAAGAGACCCAGTACTTC
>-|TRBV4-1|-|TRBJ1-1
CASTWADSLGTEAFF
TGCGCCAGCACCTGGGCGGACTCGCTGGGGACTGAAGCTTTCTTT
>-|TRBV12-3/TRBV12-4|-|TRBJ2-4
CASSFDLGSKNIQYF
TGTGCCAGCAGTTTTGACCTAGGTTCCAAAAACATTCAGTACTTC
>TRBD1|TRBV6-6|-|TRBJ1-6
CASRETGGSSPLHF
TGTGCCAGCAGAGAGACAGGGGGCAGTTCACCCCTCCACTTT
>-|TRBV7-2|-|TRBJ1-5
CASSLDRVGNQPQHF
TGTGCCAGCAGCTTAGACAGGGTCGGCAATCAGCCCCAGCATTTT
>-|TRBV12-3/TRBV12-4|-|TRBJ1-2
CASRATGYGYTF
TGTGCCAGCAGAGCGACAGGCTATGGCTACACCTTC
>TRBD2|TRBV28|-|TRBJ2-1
CASLTSALGVYNEQFF
TGTGCCAGCCTGACTAGCGCGCTGGGGGTCTACAATGAGCAGTTCTTC
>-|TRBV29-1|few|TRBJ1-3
CSVPAGAGNTIYF
TGCAGCGTTCCGGCGGGAGCAGGGAACACCATATATTTT
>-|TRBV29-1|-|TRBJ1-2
CSVGTGSNYGYTF
TGCAGCGTTGGTACAGGGAGTAACTATGGCTACACCTTC
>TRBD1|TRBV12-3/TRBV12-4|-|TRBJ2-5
CASSSRTGLRETQYF
TGTGCCAGCAGTTCTAGGACAGGGTTGCGAGAGACCCAGTACTTC
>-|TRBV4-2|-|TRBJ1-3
CASSQDPGATGNTIYF
TGTGCCAGCAGCCAAGATCCGGGGGCTACGGGAAACACCATATATTTT
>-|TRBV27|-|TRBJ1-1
CASSPDSRNTEAFF
TGTGCCAGCAGTCCGGACAGCAGAAACACTGAAGCTTTCTTT
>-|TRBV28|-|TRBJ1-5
CASSWEKGQPQHF
TGTGCCAGCAGTTGGGAAAAGGGTCAGCCCCAGCATTTT
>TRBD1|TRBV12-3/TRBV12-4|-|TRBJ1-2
CASSTQTGTYGYTF
TGTGCCAGCAGTACCCAGACAGGGACCTATGGCTACACCTTC
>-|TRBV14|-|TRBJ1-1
CASSQERGTEAFF
TGTGCCAGCAGCCAAGAGCGGGGGACTGAAGCTTTCTTT
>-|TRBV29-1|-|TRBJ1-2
CSCLGAPHYGYTF
TGCAGCTGCCTGGGGGCCCCGCACTATGGCTACACCTTC
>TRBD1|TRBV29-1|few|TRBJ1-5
CSVAGGSNQPQHF
TGCAGCGTCGCAGGGGGTAGCAATCAGCCCCAGCATTTT
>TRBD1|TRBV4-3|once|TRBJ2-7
CASSQGTGTYEQYF
TGCGCCAGCAGCCAAGGGACAGGAACCTACGAGCAGTACTTC
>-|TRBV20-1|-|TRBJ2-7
CSARDDTHYEQYF
TGCAGTGCTAGAGACGACACCCACTACGAGCAGTACTTC
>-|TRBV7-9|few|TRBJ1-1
CASSLDIGVLTEAFF
TGTGCCAGCAGCTTAGATATTGGGGTGCTCACTGAAGCTTTCTTT
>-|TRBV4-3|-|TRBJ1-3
CASSQEDSGNTIYF
TGCGCCAGCAGCCAAGAGGACTCTGGAAACACCATATATTTT
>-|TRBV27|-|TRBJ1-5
CASSSTGSNQPQHF
TGTGCCAGCAGTTCAACAGGGAGCAATCAGCCCCAGCATTTT
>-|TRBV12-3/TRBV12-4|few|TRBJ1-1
CASSSRWTEAFF
TGTGCCAGCAGTTCTCGGTGGACTGAAGCTTTCTTT
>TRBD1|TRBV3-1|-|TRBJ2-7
CASSRGRDRNEQYF
TGTGCCAGCAGCCGCGGCCGGGACAGGAACGAGCAGTACTTC
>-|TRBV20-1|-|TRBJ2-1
CSARRTFNEQFF
TGCAGTGCTAGACGGACTTTCAATGAGCAGTTCTTC
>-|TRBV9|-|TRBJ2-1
CASSVGLNNEQFF
TGTGCCAGCAGCGTGGGACTTAACAATGAGCAGTTCTTC
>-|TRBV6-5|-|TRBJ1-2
CASSSVRGGYGYTF
TGTGCCAGCAGTTCTGTAAGAGGAGGCTATGGCTACACCTTC
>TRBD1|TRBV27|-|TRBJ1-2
CASSLTGGRNYGYTF
TGTGCCAGCAGTCTGACAGGGGGTAGGAACTATGGCTACACCTTC
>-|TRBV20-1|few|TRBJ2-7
CSARRGLNPFYEQYF
TGCAGTGCTAGGAGGGGACTCAATCCTTTCTACGAGCAGTACTTC
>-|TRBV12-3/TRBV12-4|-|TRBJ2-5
CASRRQETQYF
TGTGCCAGCAGACGTCAAGAGACCCAGTACTTC
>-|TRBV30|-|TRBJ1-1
CAWSVLANTEAFF
TGTGCCTGGAGTGTCTTAGCTAATACTGAAGCTTTCTTT
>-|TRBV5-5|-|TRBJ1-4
CASSLSTVRTNEKLFF
TGTGCCAGCAGCTTGTCGACAGTGAGAACTAATGAAAAACTGTTTTTT
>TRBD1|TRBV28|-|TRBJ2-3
CASSFSLGQGLTDTQYF
TGTGCCAGCAGTTTCAGTCTCGGACAGGGTTTAACAGATACGCAGTATTTT
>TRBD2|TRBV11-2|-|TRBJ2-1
CASSHRTSGNDNEQFF
TGTGCCAGCAGCCATCGGACTAGCGGGAATGACAATGAGCAGTTCTTC
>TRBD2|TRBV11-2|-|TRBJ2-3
CASSPSAGGPTDTQYF
TGTGCCAGCAGCCCATCAGCGGGAGGTCCCACAGATACGCAGTATTTT
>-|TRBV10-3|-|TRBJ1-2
CAISGQVSGFDYGYTF
TGTGCCATCAGTGGACAGGTATCGGGCTTTGACTATGGCTACACCTTC
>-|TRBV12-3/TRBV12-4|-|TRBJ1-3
CASSLRISGNTIYF
TGTGCCAGCAGTTTACGGATCTCTGGAAACACCATATATTTT
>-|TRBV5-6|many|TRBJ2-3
CASSSIGRDTQYF
TGTGCCAGCAGCTCGATCGGACGAGATACGCAGTATTTT
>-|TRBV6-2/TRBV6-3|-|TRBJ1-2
CASSYSIQGVFYGYTF
TGTGCCAGCAGTTACTCGATACAGGGCGTTTTCTATGGCTACACCTTC
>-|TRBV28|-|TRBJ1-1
CASSPYLTPRNTEAFF
TGTGCCAGCAGTCCATATTTGACACCGAGAAACACTGAAGCTTTCTTT
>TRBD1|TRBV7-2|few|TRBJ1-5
CASSLLDREPQHF
TGTGCCAGCAGCCTCCTCGACAGGGAGCCCCAGCATTTT